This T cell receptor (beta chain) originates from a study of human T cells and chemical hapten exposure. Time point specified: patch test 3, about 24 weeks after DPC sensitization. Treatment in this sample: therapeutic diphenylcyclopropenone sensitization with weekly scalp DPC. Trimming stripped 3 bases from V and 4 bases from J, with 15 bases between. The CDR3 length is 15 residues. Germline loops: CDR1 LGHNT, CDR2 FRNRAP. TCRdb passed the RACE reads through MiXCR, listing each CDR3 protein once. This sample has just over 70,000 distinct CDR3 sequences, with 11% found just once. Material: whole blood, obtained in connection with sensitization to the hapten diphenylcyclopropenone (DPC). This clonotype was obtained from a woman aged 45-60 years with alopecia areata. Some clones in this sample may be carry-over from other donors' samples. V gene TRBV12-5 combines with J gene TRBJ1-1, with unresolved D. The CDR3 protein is CASGLSTAVGTEAFF. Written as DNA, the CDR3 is TGTGCTAGTGGTTTATCCACAGCCGTGGGCACTGAAGCTTTCTTT. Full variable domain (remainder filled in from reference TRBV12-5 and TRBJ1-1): DARVTQTPRHKVTEMGQEVTMRCQPILGHNTVFWYRQTMMQGLELLAYFRNRAPLDDSGMPKDRFSAEMPDATLATLKIQPSEPRDSAVYFCASGLSTAVGTEAFFGQGTRLTVV.